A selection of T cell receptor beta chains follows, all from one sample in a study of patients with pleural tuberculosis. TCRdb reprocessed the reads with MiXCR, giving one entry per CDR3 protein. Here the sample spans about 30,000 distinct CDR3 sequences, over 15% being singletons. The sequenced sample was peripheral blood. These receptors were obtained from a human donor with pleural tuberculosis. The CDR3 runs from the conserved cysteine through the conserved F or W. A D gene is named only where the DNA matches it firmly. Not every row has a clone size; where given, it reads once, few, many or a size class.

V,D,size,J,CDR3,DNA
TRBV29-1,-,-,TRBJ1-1,CSVEGGRLGTEAFF,TGCAGCGTTGAGGGGGGAAGATTGGGGACTGAAGCTTTCTTT
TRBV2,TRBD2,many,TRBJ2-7,CASRRTSGRGDYEQYF,TGTGCCAGCAGGAGGACTAGCGGGAGAGGTGACTACGAGCAGTACTTC
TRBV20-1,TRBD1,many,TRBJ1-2,CSASLDRGYGYTF,TGCAGTGCTAGCCTGGACAGGGGGTATGGCTACACCTTC
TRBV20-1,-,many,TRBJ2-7,CSALRRGSYEQYF,TGCAGTGCCCTTAGGCGGGGCAGCTACGAGCAGTACTTC
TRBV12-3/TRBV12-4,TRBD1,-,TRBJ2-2,CASRYLQTGSPTGEPFF,TGTGCCAGCAGGTATCTTCAGACAGGGTCACCCACCGGGGAGCCGTTTTTT
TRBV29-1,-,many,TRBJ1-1,CSVEGLKGGVVTEAFF,TGCAGCGTTGAAGGGCTGAAGGGAGGTGTAGTCACTGAAGCTTTCTTT
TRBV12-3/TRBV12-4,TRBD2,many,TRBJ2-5,CASSSAAFVAGEETQYF,TGTGCCAGCAGTTCGGCCGCGTTCGTAGCGGGAGAAGAGACCCAGTACTTC
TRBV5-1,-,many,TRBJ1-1,CASSLTSVLNTEAFF,TGCGCCAGCAGCTTGACGTCGGTCCTTAACACTGAAGCTTTCTTT
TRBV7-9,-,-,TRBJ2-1,CASIPGVYNEQLF,TGTGCCAGCATTCCAGGAGTGTATAATGAGCAGCTCTTC
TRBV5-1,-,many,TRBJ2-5,CASSSYNGPEETQYF,TGCGCCAGCAGCTCTTACAACGGGCCAGAAGAGACCCAGTACTTC
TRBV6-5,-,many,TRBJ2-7,CASSFTGNSYEQYF,TGTGCCAGCAGTTTTACAGGAAATTCCTACGAGCAGTACTTC
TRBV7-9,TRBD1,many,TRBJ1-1,CAILRQGATEAFF,TGTGCCATTCTGAGACAGGGGGCGACTGAAGCTTTCTTT
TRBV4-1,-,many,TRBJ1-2,CASSQELWINYGYTF,TGCGCCAGCAGCCAAGAACTCTGGATTAACTATGGCTACACCTTC
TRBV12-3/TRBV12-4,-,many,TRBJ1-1,CASSFGRDEAFF,TGTGCCAGCAGTTTCGGAAGGGACGAAGCTTTCTTT
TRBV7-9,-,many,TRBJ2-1,CASSSRLAGEGNEQFF,TGTGCCAGCAGCTCGCGTTTGGCAGGGGAGGGGAATGAGCAGTTCTTC
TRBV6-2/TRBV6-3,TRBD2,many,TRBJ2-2,CASSPRTSGGRSNTGELFF,TGTGCCAGCAGTCCTCGGACTAGCGGGGGGCGATCGAACACCGGGGAGCTGTTTTTT
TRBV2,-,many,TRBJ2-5,CASSLQTETQYF,TGTGCCAGCAGTCTTCAAACAGAGACCCAGTACTTC
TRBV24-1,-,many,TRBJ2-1,CATSDTAGDYNEQFF,TGTGCCACCAGTGATACGGCAGGCGACTACAATGAGCAGTTCTTC
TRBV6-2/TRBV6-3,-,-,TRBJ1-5,CASTTGTRNQPQHF,TGTGCCAGCACCACCGGGACGAGGAATCAGCCCCAGCATTTT
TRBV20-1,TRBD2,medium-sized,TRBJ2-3,CSARDGLAGELDTQYF,TGCAGTGCTAGAGACGGACTAGCGGGAGAACTTGATACGCAGTATTTT
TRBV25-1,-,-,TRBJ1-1,CASSPPLRGSLLNTEAFF,TGTGCCAGCAGTCCCCCTCTCCGGGGCAGCCTGTTGAACACTGAAGCTTTCTTT
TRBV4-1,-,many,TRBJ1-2,CASSQEEAGANCGYTF,TGCGCCAGCAGCCAAGAGGAGGCGGGTGCTAACTGTGGCTACACCTTC
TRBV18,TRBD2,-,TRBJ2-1,CANSPTLAGGPNEQFF,TGTGCCAACTCACCTACCCTAGCGGGGGGGCCCAATGAGCAGTTCTTC
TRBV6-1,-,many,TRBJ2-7,CASSQGFSEQYF,TGTGCCAGCAGTCAGGGGTTCTCCGAGCAGTACTTC
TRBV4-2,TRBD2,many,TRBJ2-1,CASSPRTSGYLSYNEQFF,TGTGCCAGCAGCCCTCGGACTAGCGGTTACCTCTCCTACAATGAGCAGTTCTTC
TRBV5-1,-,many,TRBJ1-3,CASSSGETGNTIYF,TGCGCCAGCAGCTCAGGGGAAACTGGAAACACCATATATTTT
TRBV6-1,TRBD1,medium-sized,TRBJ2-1,CASSAGQSSYNEQFF,TGTGCCAGCAGTGCGGGACAGAGCTCCTACAATGAGCAGTTCTTC
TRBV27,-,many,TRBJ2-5,CASSFDGKETQYF,TGTGCCAGCAGTTTTGACGGTAAAGAGACCCAGTACTTC
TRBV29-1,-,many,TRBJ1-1,CSVRLGGGTEAFF,TGCAGCGTCCGCCTGGGAGGTGGAACTGAAGCTTTCTTT
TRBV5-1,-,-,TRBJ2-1,CASSSGIDSGNEQFF,TGCGCCAGCAGCTCCGGGATTGATTCAGGTAATGAGCAGTTCTTC
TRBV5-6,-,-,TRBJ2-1,CASSFGSYNEQFF,TGTGCCAGCAGCTTCGGCTCCTACAATGAGCAGTTCTTC
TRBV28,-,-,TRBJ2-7,CANAYPLVYEQYF,TGTGCCAACGCATACCCTTTGGTTTACGAGCAGTACTTC
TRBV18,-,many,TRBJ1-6,CASSPLPPGPNNSPLHF,TGTGCCAGCTCACCCCTACCACCGGGACCGAATAATTCACCCCTCCACTTT
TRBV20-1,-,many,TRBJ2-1,CSAPRQAYNEQFF,TGCAGTGCTCCCCGACAGGCGTACAATGAGCAGTTCTTC
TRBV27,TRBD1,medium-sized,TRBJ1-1,CASSSDRGSVAFF,TGTGCCAGCAGTTCGGACAGGGGAAGTGTAGCTTTCTTT
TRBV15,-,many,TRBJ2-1,CATSRDVTLGEQFF,TGTGCCACCAGCAGAGATGTGACGCTGGGCGAGCAGTTCTTC
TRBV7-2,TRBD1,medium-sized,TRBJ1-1,CASSLGQGGLAFF,TGTGCCAGCAGCTTAGGACAGGGAGGATTAGCTTTCTTT
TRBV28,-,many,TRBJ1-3,CASSLGLRDTIYF,TGTGCCAGCAGTTTAGGTTTACGGGACACCATATATTTT
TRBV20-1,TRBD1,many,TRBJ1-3,CSAPGTGLEGGNTIYF,TGCAGTGCCCCCGGGACAGGGCTTGAGGGTGGAAACACCATATATTTT
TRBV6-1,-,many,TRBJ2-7,CASPLPPEQYF,TGTGCCAGCCCGCTTCCTCCTGAGCAGTACTTC
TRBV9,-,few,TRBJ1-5,CASSVETDSNQPQHF,TGTGCCAGCAGCGTAGAGACAGATAGCAATCAGCCCCAGCATTTT
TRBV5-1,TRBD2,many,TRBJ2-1,CASSLSSGRDEQFF,TGCGCCAGCAGCTTAAGTAGCGGGAGGGATGAGCAGTTCTTC
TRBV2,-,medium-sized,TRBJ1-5,CASSGDGSNQPQHF,TGTGCCAGCAGTGGGGACGGTAGCAATCAGCCCCAGCATTTT
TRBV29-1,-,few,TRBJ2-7,CSGTAGSANYEQYF,TGCAGCGGAACGGCAGGCTCGGCAAACTACGAGCAGTACTTC
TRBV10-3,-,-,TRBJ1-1,CAIRDTSNTETSF,TGTGCCATCAGGGACACCTCGAACACTGAAACTTCCTTT
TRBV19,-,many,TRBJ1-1,CASSIGGQNTEAFF,TGTGCCAGTAGTATAGGGGGCCAGAACACTGAAGCTTTCTTT
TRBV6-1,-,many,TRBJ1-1,CASSPGTVGNTEAFF,TGTGCCAGCAGCCCCGGGACGGTGGGGAACACTGAAGCTTTCTTT
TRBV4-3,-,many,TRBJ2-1,CASSQDMTAHYNEQFF,TGCGCCAGCAGCCAAGATATGACAGCCCATTACAATGAGCAGTTCTTC
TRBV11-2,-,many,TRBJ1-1,CASRLRRETEAFF,TGTGCCAGCAGATTGCGCCGGGAGACTGAAGCTTTCTTT
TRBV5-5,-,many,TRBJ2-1,CASSLMAAVYNEQFF,TGTGCCAGCAGCTTGATGGCAGCCGTCTACAATGAGCAGTTCTTC
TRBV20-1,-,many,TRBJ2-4,CSATWGRSDKNIQYF,TGCAGTGCTACTTGGGGCAGGAGCGACAAAAACATTCAGTACTTC
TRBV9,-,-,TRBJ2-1,CASSVGPGPNEQFF,TGTGCCAGCAGCGTAGGCCCGGGACCCAATGAGCAGTTCTTC
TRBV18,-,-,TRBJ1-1,CASSPTQNTEAFF,TGTGCCAGCTCACCGACACAGAACACTGAAGCTTTCTTT